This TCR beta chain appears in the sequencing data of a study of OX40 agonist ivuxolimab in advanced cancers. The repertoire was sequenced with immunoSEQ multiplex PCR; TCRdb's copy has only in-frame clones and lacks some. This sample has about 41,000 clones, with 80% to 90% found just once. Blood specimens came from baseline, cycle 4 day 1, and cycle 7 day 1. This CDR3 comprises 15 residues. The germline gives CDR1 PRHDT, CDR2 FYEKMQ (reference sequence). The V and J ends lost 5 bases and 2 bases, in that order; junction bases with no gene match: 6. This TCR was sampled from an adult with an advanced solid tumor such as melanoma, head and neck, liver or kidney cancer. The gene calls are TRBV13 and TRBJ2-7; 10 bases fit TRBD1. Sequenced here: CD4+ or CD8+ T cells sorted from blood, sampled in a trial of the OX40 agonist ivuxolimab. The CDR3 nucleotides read TGTGCCAGCAGCCCCGGTGGACAGGGGGCCTACGAGCAGTACTTC. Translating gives CASSPGGQGAYEQYF.